What follows are 14 T cell receptor beta chains derived from one specimen sequenced in a study of cytomegalovirus exposure and HLA in healthy donors (dated by TCRdb to 2015 to 2018). Library prep was done by the immunoSEQ multiplex PCR assay. For the multiplex PCR, a mixture combining 60 forward primers for TCR Vbeta segments and 13 reverse primers for TCR Jbeta segments was used. The clones in this table, taken by TCRdb from immuneACCESS, are in-frame only. Not every clone is retained; where verified, under half of the shortfall comes from an unresolved V gene, and the cause of the rest is unknown. This sample lists some 150,000 clones; over 60% were detected once. The ten largest account for around 3% of the sample. Sample: PBMCs. The receptors come from a woman aged 25-40 years in good health and CMV-seropositive.

This clone has just a few counts. V is TRBV27 and J is TRBJ2-1, with 10 bases identical to TRBD2. The V gene end was trimmed by 1 base and the J gene end by 0 bases; junction bases not matched to a gene: 6. The CDR3 loop spans 18 amino acids. Germline-derived CDR1 and CDR2 are MNHEY and SMNVEV (reference sequence). The CDR3 protein is CASSLLKSGRASYNEQFF. DNA of the CDR3: TGTGCCAGCAGTTTATTGAAAAGCGGGAGGGCCTCCTACAATGAGCAGTTCTTC.

The chain joins TRBV12-2 to TRBJ1-1. TRBV12-2 is an annotated pseudogene. The CDR3 contains 17 residues. The CDR3 nucleotides are TGTGCAAGTCGCTTAGTTTCCCCAAGGCGGAGGCGCACTGAAGCTTTCTTT. Translating gives CASRLVSPRRRRTEAFF.

The gene calls are TRBV2 and TRBJ1-2; the D is unclear. V lost 7 bases and J 4 bases, leaving 13 bases between the germline ends. The V gene's germline CDR1 is SNHLY and CDR2 FYNNEI. The CDR3 extends over 13 amino acids. CDR3: CASTGGRSYGYTF. The CDR3 DNA is TGTGCCAGCACCGGAGGTCGGAGCTATGGCTACACCTTC.

The chain joins TRBV27 to TRBJ2-1; tentatively, D is TRBD1 (6 bases). CDR3 length equals 15 residues. Deletions cut 5 bases from V and 3 bases from J, with 14 bases between. Germline-derived CDR1 and CDR2 are MNHEY and SMNVEV (reference sequence). CDR3 protein: CASSQTGRFYNEQFF. CDR3 nucleotides: TGTGCCAGCAGTCAAACAGGGCGGTTCTACAATGAGCAGTTCTTC.

The chain is built from TRBV11-1 and TRBJ2-7; weak D call: TRBD1 (6 bases). This CDR3 region has 14 residues. V was shortened by 4 bases and J by 5 bases, with 15 bases between the two germline ends. Germline-derived CDR1 and CDR2 are SGHAT and FQDESV (reference sequence). CDR3 sequence: CASSSPGARDEQYF. The CDR3 DNA reads as TGTGCCAGCAGCTCGCCAGGGGCGCGGGACGAGCAGTACTTC.

This clone was seen only once. The chain has TRBV29-1 and TRBJ2-7, with D possibly matching TRBD1 (6 bases). The V and J ends lost 6 bases and 4 bases respectively, with 10 bases between them. Germline V gives CDR1 SQVTM, CDR2 ANQGSEA. This CDR3 comprises 11 residues. CDR3 amino acids: CSVNRDYEQYF. The CDR3 DNA sequence: TGCAGCGTAAACAGGGATTACGAGCAGTACTTC.

The chain couples TRBV5-1 to TRBJ1-3, with a weak D call TRBD1 (6 bases). CDR3 length: 13 amino acids. Germline V gene lookup returns CDR1 SGHRS and CDR2 YFSETQ. V lost 3 bases and J 8 bases, leaving 12 bases between the germline ends. CDR3 coding DNA: TGCGCCAGCAGCTATGACAGGCCTGACACCATATATTTT. Amino acid sequence: CASSYDRPDTIYF.

The genes are TRBV7-2 and TRBJ2-7; TRBD2 matches 10 bases. Germline loops: CDR1 SGHTA, CDR2 FQGNSA. V was pared by 8 bases and J by 6 bases, with 7 bases of the junction left unmatched. The CDR3 is 13 amino acids. Written as DNA, the CDR3 is TGTGCCAGCTCTCTCCTAGCGGGAGCCGAGCAGTACTTC. Translated, it gives CASSLLAGAEQYF.

CDR3 region: CASSLRLATQYF. The CDR3 coding sequence is TGTGCCAGCAGCTTGAGACTAGCTACGCAGTATTTT. V is TRBV7-2 and J is TRBJ2-3, with 7 nucleotides matching TRBD2. The germline V gene encodes CDR1 SGHTA and CDR2 FQGNSA. Losses at the gene ends were 3 bases for V and 8 bases for J; bases not matched to a gene: 2. The CDR3 contains 12 residues.

V is TRBV28 and J is TRBJ1-1; the match to TRBD1 covers 8 bases. CDR3 length equals 13 residues. V gave up 5 bases and J gave up 5 bases; unmatched junction bases: 4. The V gene's germline CDR1 is MDHEN and CDR2 SYDVKM. CDR3 in amino acids: CASSPGQETEAFF. The CDR3 DNA follows: TGTGCCAGCAGTCCGGGACAGGAGACTGAAGCTTTCTTT.

The rearrangement joins TRBV11-2 to TRBJ2-1; 12 bases match TRBD1. The CDR3 is made up of 14 amino acids. With V trimmed by 3 bases and J by 7 bases, 1 base remained unmatched. Germline CDR1 and CDR2: SGHAT and FQNNGV. The CDR3 coding sequence is TGTGCCAGCAGCTTGGGACAGGGGGCTAATGAGCAGTTCTTC. This codes for CASSLGQGANEQFF. The full variable domain, with the rest looked up from reference TRBV11-2 and TRBJ2-1, is EAGVAQSPRYKIIEKRQSVAFWCNPISGHATLYWYQQILGQGPKLLIQFQNNGVVDDSQLPKDRFSAERLKGVDSTLKIQPAKLEDSAVYLCASSLGQGANEQFFGPGTRLTVL.

A single count supports this clone. The rearrangement uses TRBV6-6 and TRBJ1-2, with a weak D call TRBD1 (5 bases). V lost 6 bases to trimming and J lost 3 bases, with 20 bases between them. This CDR3 spans 16 amino acids. The germline gives CDR1 MNHNY, CDR2 SVGAGI (reference sequence). The CDR3 is CASSTHRADSYYGYTF. Written as DNA, the CDR3 is TGTGCCAGCAGCACCCATCGGGCCGACAGCTACTATGGCTACACCTTC.

The chain carries TRBV11-3 and TRBJ2-2, with TRBD2 matching 14 bases. This CDR3 region has 17 residues. V lost 5 bases, J lost 5 bases, and 7 bases stayed unmatched. Germline CDR1 reads SGHNT; CDR2 reads YENEEA. The CDR3 protein is CASSLSGTSGRTGELFF. The CDR3 coding sequence is TGTGCCAGCAGCCTCTCCGGGACTAGCGGGAGAACCGGGGAGCTGTTTTTT.

This chain joins TRBV7-6 and TRBJ2-1, with D possibly TRBD1 on 6 matching bases. CDR1 is SGHVS, CDR2 FNYEAQ, per germline. V was pared by 5 bases and J by 5 bases, with 10 bases between. The CDR3 is made up of 13 amino acids. In DNA form, the CDR3 reads TGTGCCAGCAGCAACAACAGGGACAATGAGCAGTTCTTC. Translating it yields CASSNNRDNEQFF.